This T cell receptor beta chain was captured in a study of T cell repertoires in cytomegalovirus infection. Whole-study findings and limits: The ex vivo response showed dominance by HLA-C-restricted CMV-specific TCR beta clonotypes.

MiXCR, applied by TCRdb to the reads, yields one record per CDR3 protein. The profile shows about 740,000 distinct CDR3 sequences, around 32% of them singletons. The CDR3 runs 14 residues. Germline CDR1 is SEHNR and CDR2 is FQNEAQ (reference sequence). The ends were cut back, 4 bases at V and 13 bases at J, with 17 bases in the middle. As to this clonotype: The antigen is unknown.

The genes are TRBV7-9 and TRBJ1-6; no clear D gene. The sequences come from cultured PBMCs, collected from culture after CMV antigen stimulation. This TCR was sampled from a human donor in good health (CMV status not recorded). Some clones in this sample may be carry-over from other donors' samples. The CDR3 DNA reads TGTGCCAGCAGCTCCTCCAGTCAAATTGCCCCCCTCCACTTT. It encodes CASSSSSQIAPLHF.